This T cell receptor beta chain was found in a study of control samples from healthy donors and cancer patients. Sequencing used immunoSEQ multiplex PCR; TCRdb keeps in-frame clones, though not all of them. The sample holds 150,000 to 200,000 clones, roughly 92% seen once. The CDR3 length is 17 residues. CDR1 is MGHRA, CDR2 YSYEKL, per germline. V was pared by 1 base and J by 1 base, with 17 bases between. Source material: blood. This sequence originates from a woman aged 25 to 39 in good health. The rearrangement joins TRBV4-1 to TRBJ2-7; the D gene is possibly TRBD1 (7 bases). Here the CDR3 DNA reads TGCGCCAGCAGCCAAGCGACCGTATCAGGGGGGTCCTACGAGCAGTACTTC. Translating gives CASSQATVSGGSYEQYF.